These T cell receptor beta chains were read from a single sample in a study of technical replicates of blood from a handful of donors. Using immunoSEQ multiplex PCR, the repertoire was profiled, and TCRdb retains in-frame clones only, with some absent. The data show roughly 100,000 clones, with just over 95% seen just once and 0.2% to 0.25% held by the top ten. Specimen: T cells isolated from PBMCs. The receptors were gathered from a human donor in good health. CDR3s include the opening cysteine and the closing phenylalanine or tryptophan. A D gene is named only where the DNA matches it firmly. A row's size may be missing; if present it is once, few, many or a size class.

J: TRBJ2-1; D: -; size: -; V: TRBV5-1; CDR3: CASSLVGPLARGNEQFF; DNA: TGCGCCAGCAGCTTGGTAGGTCCGCTAGCTCGGGGCAATGAGCAGTTCTTC
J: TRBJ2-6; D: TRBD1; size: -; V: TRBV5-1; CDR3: CASSPPEGQTNSGANVLTF; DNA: TGCGCCAGCAGCCCGCCAGAGGGACAGACAAACTCTGGGGCCAACGTCCTGACTTTC
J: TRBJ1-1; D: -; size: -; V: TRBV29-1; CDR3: CSVGGGNTEAFF; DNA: TGCAGTGTAGGGGGTGGGAACACTGAAGCTTTCTTT
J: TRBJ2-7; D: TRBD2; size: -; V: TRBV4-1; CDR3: CASSQGLAGGYEQYF; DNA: TGCGCCAGCAGCCAAGGGCTAGCGGGAGGCTACGAGCAGTACTTC
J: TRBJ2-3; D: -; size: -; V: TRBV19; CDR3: CASSMRQGSTDTQYF; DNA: TGTGCCAGTAGTATGCGGCAGGGGAGCACAGATACGCAGTATTTT
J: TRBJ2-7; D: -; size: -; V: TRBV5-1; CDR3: CASSPPRMAGAIDEQYF; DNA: TGCGCCAGCAGCCCCCCCCGTATGGCGGGGGCCATAGACGAGCAGTACTTC
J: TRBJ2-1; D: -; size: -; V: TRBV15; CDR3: CATSTFLAFPLLEQFF; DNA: TGTGCCACCAGCACGTTTCTAGCTTTCCCGCTACTTGAGCAGTTCTTC
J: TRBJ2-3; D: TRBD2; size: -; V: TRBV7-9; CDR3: CASSFVAGGLDTQYF; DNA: TGTGCCAGCAGCTTCGTAGCGGGAGGGCTGGATACGCAGTATTTT
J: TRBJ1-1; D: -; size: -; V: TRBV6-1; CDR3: CASSEQKGLAEAFF; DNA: TGTGCCAGCAGTGAACAGAAGGGGCTCGCTGAAGCTTTCTTT
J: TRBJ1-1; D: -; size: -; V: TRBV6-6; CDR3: CASLQGNTEAFF; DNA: TGTGCCAGCCTGCAGGGAAACACTGAAGCTTTCTTT
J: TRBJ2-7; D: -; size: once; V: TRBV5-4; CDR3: CASSLITKPREQYF; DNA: TGTGCCAGCAGCTTGATAACAAAACCCCGCGAGCAGTACTTC
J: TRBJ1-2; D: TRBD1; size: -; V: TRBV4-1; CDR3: CASSSGQINYGYTF; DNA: TGCGCCAGCAGCTCGGGACAGATAAACTATGGCTACACCTTC
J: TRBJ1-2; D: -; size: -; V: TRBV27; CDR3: CASSPRRGGSYGYTF; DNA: TGTGCCAGCAGTCCGCGGAGGGGAGGGAGCTATGGCTACACCTTC
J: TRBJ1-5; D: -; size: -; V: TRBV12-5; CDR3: CASGLVLGGDQPQHF; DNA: TGTGCTAGTGGTTTGGTATTAGGGGGAGATCAGCCCCAGCATTTT
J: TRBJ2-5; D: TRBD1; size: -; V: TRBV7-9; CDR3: CASSAGTGRRETQYF; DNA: TGTGCCAGCAGCGCGGGGACAGGGAGGAGGGAGACCCAGTACTTC
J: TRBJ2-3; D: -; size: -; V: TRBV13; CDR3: CASSPSYVRRGPDSTDTQYF; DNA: TGTGCCAGCAGCCCAAGTTACGTAAGGAGGGGACCCGATAGCACAGATACGCAGTATTTT
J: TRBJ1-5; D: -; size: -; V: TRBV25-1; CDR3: CASSAAGARQPQHF; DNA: TGTGCCAGCAGTGCCGCAGGGGCGAGGCAGCCCCAGCATTTT
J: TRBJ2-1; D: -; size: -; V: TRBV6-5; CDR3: CASSPDGSRYNEQFF; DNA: TGTGCCAGCAGCCCGGACGGGAGTCGTTACAATGAGCAGTTCTTC
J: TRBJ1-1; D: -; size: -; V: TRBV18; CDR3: CASSPRLADPNTEAFF; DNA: TGTGCCAGCTCACCACGGCTAGCAGACCCGAACACTGAAGCTTTCTTT
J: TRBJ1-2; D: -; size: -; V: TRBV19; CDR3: CASSIDQKQGYGYTF; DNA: TGTGCCAGTAGTATAGATCAGAAACAGGGCTATGGCTACACCTTC
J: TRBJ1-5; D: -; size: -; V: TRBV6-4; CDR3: CASSDFPGVQPQHF; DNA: TGTGCCAGCAGTGACTTTCCAGGGGTACAGCCCCAGCATTTT
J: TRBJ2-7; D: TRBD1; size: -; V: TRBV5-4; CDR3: CASRRDRADEQYF; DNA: TGTGCCAGCAGGAGGGACAGGGCAGACGAGCAGTACTTC
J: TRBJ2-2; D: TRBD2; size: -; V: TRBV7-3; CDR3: CASRLNMGLAGAGEDTGELFF; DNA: TGTGCCAGCAGGCTCAACATGGGACTAGCGGGGGCCGGTGAGGACACCGGGGAGCTGTTTTTT
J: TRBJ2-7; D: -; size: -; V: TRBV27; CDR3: CASSPDARRDSYEQYF; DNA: TGTGCCAGCAGTCCCGATGCGAGGCGGGACTCCTACGAGCAGTACTTC
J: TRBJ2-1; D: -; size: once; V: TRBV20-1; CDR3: CQGASYNEQFF; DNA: TGCCAAGGGGCCTCGTACAATGAGCAGTTCTTC
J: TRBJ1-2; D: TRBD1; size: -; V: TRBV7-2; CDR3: CASSFNQGAAWGYTF; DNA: TGTGCCAGCAGCTTCAACCAGGGGGCGGCGTGGGGCTACACCTTC
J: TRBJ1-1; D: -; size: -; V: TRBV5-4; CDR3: CASSLERGTEAFF; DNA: TGTGCCAGCAGCTTGGAACGAGGCACTGAAGCTTTCTTT
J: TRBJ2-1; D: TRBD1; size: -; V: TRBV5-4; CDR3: CASGEGGQGAYNEQFF; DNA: TGTGCCAGCGGGGAGGGGGGACAGGGGGCGTACAATGAGCAGTTCTTC
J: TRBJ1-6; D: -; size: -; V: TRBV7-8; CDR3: CASSLMGEDSNSPLHF; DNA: TGTGCCAGCAGCTTAATGGGGGAGGACTCTAATTCACCCCTCCACTTT
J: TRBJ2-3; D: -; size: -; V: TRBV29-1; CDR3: CSVVRAAGTDTQYF; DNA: TGCAGCGTTGTGAGGGCAGCGGGCACAGATACGCAGTATTTT
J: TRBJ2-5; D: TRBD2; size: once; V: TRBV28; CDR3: CASSSGTSGRQETQYF; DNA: TGTGCCAGCAGTTCTGGGACTAGCGGGCGTCAAGAGACCCAGTACTTC
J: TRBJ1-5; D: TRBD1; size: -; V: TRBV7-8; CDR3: CASSFQGAGQPQHF; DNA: TGTGCCAGCAGCTTTCAGGGGGCGGGTCAGCCCCAGCATTTT
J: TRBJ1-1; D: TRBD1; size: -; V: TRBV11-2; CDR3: CASSSQGEISEAFF; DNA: TGTGCCAGCAGCTCACAGGGGGAAATCTCTGAAGCTTTCTTT
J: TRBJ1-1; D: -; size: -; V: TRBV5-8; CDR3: CASSLVGFWGTQNTEAFF; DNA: TGTGCCAGCAGCTTGGTAGGCTTTTGGGGCACCCAGAACACTGAAGCTTTCTTT
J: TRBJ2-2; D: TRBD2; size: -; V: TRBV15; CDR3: CATSRGTSGSLQGVNTGELFF; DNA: TGTGCCACCAGCAGAGGGACTAGCGGGAGCCTACAGGGGGTGAACACCGGGGAGCTGTTTTTT
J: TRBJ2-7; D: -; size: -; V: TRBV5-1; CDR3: CASSSQGNPYEQYF; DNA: TGCGCCAGCAGCTCTCAGGGAAACCCCTACGAGCAGTACTTC
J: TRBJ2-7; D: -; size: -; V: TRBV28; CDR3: CASSSTRTTSYEQYF; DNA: TGTGCCAGCAGTTCAACTAGGACTACCTCCTACGAGCAGTACTTC
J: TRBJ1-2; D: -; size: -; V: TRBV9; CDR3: CASSGDNYGYTF; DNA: TGTGCCAGCAGCGGAGATAACTATGGCTACACCTTC
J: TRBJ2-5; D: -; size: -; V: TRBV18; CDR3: CASSRTGRQETQYF; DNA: TGTGCCAGCTCACGCACAGGACGGCAAGAGACCCAGTACTTC
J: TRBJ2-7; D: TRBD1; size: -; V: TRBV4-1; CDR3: CASSQDWTGALQYF; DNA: TGCGCCAGCAGCCAAGATTGGACAGGGGCCTTACAGTACTTC
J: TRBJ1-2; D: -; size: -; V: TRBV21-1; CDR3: CASSKVEGTGNRTWYDGYTF; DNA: TGTGCCAGCAGCAAAGTAGAGGGGACAGGGAATCGAACCTGGTACGATGGCTACACCTTC
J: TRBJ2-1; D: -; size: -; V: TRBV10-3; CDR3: CATQLALTGNNEQFF; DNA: TGTGCCACCCAGCTGGCCTTAACGGGAAACAATGAGCAGTTCTTC
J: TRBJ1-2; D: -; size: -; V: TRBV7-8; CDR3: CASRAGDYGYTF; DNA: TGTGCCAGCAGGGCGGGGGACTATGGCTACACCTTC
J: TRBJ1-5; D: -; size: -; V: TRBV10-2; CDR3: CASPSPKTEGNQPQHF; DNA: TGCGCCAGCCCTTCACCGAAGACCGAGGGCAATCAGCCCCAGCATTTT
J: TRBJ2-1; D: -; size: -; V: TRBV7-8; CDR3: CASSGRLTGVLGQFF; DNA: TGTGCCAGCAGCGGGCGACTGACGGGGGTACTTGGGCAGTTCTTC
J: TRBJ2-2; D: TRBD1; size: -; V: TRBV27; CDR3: CASRPGQANTGELFF; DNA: TGTGCCAGCAGGCCTGGACAGGCGAACACCGGGGAGCTGTTTTTT
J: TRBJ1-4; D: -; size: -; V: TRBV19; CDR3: CASSPQGSIEKLFF; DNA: TGTGCCAGTAGTCCACAGGGTTCTATTGAAAAACTGTTTTTT
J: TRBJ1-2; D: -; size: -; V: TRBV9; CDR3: CASSVAPDFYGYTF; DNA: TGTGCCAGCAGCGTAGCACCGGACTTCTATGGCTACACCTTC
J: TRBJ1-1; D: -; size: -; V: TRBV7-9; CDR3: CASSSNTEAFF; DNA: TGTGCCAGCAGCTCAAACACTGAAGCTTTCTTT
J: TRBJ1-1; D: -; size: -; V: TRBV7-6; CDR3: CASSPAGIGGASTEAFF; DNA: TGTGCCAGCAGCCCTGCAGGGATCGGGGGGGCGAGCACTGAAGCTTTCTTT
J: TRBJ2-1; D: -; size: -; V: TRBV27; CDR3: CASSLAQYNEQFF; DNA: TGTGCCAGCAGTTTAGCACAGTACAATGAGCAGTTCTTC
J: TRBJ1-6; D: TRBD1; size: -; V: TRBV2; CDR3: CASRRTGGGLLPLHF; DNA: TGTGCCAGCAGGCGGACAGGGGGTGGGTTGCTACCCCTCCACTTT
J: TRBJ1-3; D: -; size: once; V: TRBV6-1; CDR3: CASSEGHPSGNTIYF; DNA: TGTGCCAGCAGTGAAGGACACCCCTCTGGAAACACCATATATTTT
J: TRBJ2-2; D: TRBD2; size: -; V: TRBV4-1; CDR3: CASSQGRLAGGELFF; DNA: TGCGCCAGCAGCCAAGGGCGGCTAGCGGGTGGGGAGCTGTTTTTT